A single sample is the source of the 10 T cell receptor beta chains below, sequenced in a study of shared clonotypes between healthy human individuals. The data were produced by immunoSEQ multiplex PCR, yet TCRdb's version contains in-frame clones alone and is incomplete. The data contain approximately 2,000,000 clones, roughly 95% of them singletons. The naive CD8 subset, CD45RO-negative cells positively selected for CCR7, excluded terminally differentiated effector memory CD45RA+ cells. The sequenced sample was naive CD8+ T cells from PBMCs. The receptors were sampled from a man in his late teens or twenties in good health. Some clones in this sample may be carry-over from other donors' samples.

This clone was seen a single time. V is TRBV4-1 and J is TRBJ2-7; 15 bases fit TRBD2. J was trimmed by 3 bases and V by 4 bases; bases with no gene match: 1. The CDR3 spans 15 residues. The germline CDR1 and CDR2 sequences are MGHRA and YSYEKL. DNA for the CDR3: TGCGCCAGCAGCCTGGGACTAGCGGGAGGCTACGAGCAGTACTTC. It encodes CASSLGLAGGYEQYF.

This clone was detected once. The chain recombines TRBV19 with TRBJ1-1; possibly TRBD1 for D (5 bases). This CDR3 has 16 amino acids. Germline V gene sequence: CDR1 LNHDA, CDR2 SQIVND (reference sequence). The V and J ends lost 0 bases and 1 base respectively, with 12 bases between them. The CDR3 loop is CASSIDRGRANTEAFF. CDR3 nucleotide sequence: TGTGCCAGTAGTATAGATAGGGGCAGGGCGAACACTGAAGCTTTCTTT.

The chain uses TRBV15 and TRBJ2-2; D unresolved. This CDR3 has 16 amino acids. CDR1 is LNHNV, CDR2 YYDKDF, per germline (reference sequence). Trimming cost V 0 bases and J 6 bases, with 14 bases left between them. CDR3 amino acids: CATSRDWAIGPGELFF. The DNA of the CDR3 is TGTGCCACCAGCAGAGATTGGGCCATCGGACCCGGGGAGCTGTTTTTT. The variable domain in full, with the rest retrieved from reference TRBV15 and TRBJ2-2, is DAMVIQNPRYQVTQFGKPVTLSCSQTLNHNVMYWYQQKSSQAPKLLFHYYDKDFNNEADTPDNFQSRRPNTSFCFLDIRSPGLGDTAMYLCATSRDWAIGPGELFFGEGSRLTVL.

The gene calls are TRBV2 and TRBJ2-1; 8 bases are a match to TRBD2. Germline V gene data show CDR1 as SNHLY and CDR2 as FYNNEI. The V and J ends lost 3 bases and 7 bases, in that order; junction bases with no gene match: 11. The CDR3 runs 16 residues. This chain's CDR3 is CASSDWGREAGNEQFF. The CDR3 DNA reads as TGTGCCAGCAGTGATTGGGGGCGGGAGGCTGGGAATGAGCAGTTCTTC.

This clone has only one observation. V usage is TRBV2 and J usage is TRBJ1-5; D is possibly TRBD1 (6 bases). V shed 6 bases and J shed 3 bases, with 9 bases lying between them. CDR1 is SNHLY and CDR2 is FYNNEI in the germline V gene. This CDR3 spans 13 amino acids. CDR3 DNA: TGTGCCAGCAGGGACAGATTCAATCAGCCCCAGCATTTT. The encoded protein is CASRDRFNQPQHF.

The J gene is TRBJ2-3, the V gene TRBV11-2; 7 nucleotides line up with TRBD2. This CDR3 has 18 residues. CDR1 and CDR2 from the germline V gene are SGHAT and FQNNGV. Germline trimming cut 0 bases from V and 0 bases from J; bases unmatched to any gene: 9. CDR3 loop: CASSLDPVPSGSTDTQYF. The CDR3 DNA is TGTGCCAGCAGCTTAGATCCGGTGCCTAGCGGTAGCACAGATACGCAGTATTTT.

This clone has only one observation. The gene calls are TRBV13 and TRBJ2-7; no definite D call. Trimming pared 0 bases from V and 4 bases from J, leaving 4 bases between. Germline-derived CDR1 and CDR2 are PRHDT and FYEKMQ (reference sequence). The CDR3 spans 12 residues. The CDR3 sequence: CASSLGLYEQYF. The DNA for the CDR3 is TGTGCCAGCAGCTTAGGACTATACGAGCAGTACTTC.

The chain couples TRBV27 to TRBJ2-1, with 12 bases lining up with TRBD2. This CDR3 has 15 amino acids. V lost 4 bases to trimming and J lost 10 bases; unmatched junction nucleotides: 8. CDR1 is MNHEY, CDR2 SMNVEV, per germline (reference sequence). In DNA, the CDR3 is TGTGCCAGCAGTTCCGCGACTAGCGGGAGTTGGGAGCAGTTCTTC. This sequence encodes CASSSATSGSWEQFF.

V usage is TRBV9 and J usage is TRBJ2-5; 12 bases are shared with TRBD2. CDR3 size: 16 residues. Per the germline V gene, CDR1 is SGDLS and CDR2 is YYNGEE. V lost 4 bases to trimming and J lost 5 bases; unmatched junction nucleotides: 9. The CDR3 DNA reads as TGTGCCAGCAGCTCACGACTAGCGGGAGTGGGGGAGACCCAGTACTTC. It yields the protein CASSSRLAGVGETQYF.

The genes are TRBV9 and TRBJ2-1, with unresolved D. Trimming stripped 0 bases from V and 0 bases from J, with 10 bases between. CDR1 SGDLS and CDR2 YYNGEE come from the germline V gene. The CDR3 loop spans 16 amino acids. The CDR3 DNA is TGTGCCAGCAGCGTAGTAAGCGCGAGCTCCTACAATGAGCAGTTCTTC. Translated: CASSVVSASSYNEQFF. Based on the CDR3 plus reference TRBV9 and TRBJ2-1, the full variable domain is DSGVTQTPKHLITATGQRVTLRCSPRSGDLSVYWYQQSLDQGLQFLIQYYNGEERAKGNILERFSAQQFPDLHSELNLSSLELGDSALYFCASSVVSASSYNEQFFGPGTRLTVL.